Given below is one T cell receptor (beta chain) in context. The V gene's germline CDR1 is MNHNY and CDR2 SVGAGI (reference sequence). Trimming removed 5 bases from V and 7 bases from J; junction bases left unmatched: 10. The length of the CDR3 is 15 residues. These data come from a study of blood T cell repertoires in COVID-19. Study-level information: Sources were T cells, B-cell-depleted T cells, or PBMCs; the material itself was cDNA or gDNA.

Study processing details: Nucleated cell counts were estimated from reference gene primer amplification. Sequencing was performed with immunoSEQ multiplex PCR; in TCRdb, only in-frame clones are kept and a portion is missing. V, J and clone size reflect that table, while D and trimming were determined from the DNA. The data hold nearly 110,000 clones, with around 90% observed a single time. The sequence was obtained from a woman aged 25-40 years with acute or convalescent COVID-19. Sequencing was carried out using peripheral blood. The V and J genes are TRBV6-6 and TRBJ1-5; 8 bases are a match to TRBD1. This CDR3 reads CASSAAGQGRQPQHF. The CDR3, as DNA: TGTGCCAGCAGTGCCGCCGGACAGGGCCGCCAGCCCCAGCATTTT.